These T cell receptor beta chains were read from a single sample in a study of OX40 agonist ivuxolimab in advanced cancers. Clones were read by immunoSEQ multiplex PCR, and TCRdb kept only the in-frame ones, dropping some. The repertoire holds 90,000 or so clones, with approximately 90% as singletons. The starting material was CD4+ or CD8+ T cells sorted from blood, obtained in a trial of the OX40 agonist ivuxolimab. All receptors derive from an adult with an advanced solid tumor such as melanoma, head and neck, liver or kidney cancer. CDR3s include the opening cysteine and the closing phenylalanine or tryptophan. A D gene is named only where the DNA matches it firmly. Rows give clone size only sometimes, using once, few, many, or a class for an expanded clone.

v_call	j_call	d_call	clone_size	cdr3_nt	cdr3_aa
TRBV5-1	TRBJ1-2	NA	NA	TGCGCCAGCAGCCCCGAGGGAATTCCTAGCTATGGCTACACCTTC	CASSPEGIPSYGYTF
TRBV9	TRBJ1-3	TRBD1	NA	TGTGCCAGCAGCGCCCAGGGGGCTTCGGGAAACACCATATATTTT	CASSAQGASGNTIYF
TRBV6-1	TRBJ2-7	NA	NA	TGTGCCAGCAGTGAGGGGCCCCCCTACGAGCAGTACTTC	CASSEGPPYEQYF
TRBV11-2	TRBJ2-2	NA	NA	TGTGCCAGCAGCTCCCTTACCGGGGAGCTGTTTTTT	CASSSLTGELFF
TRBV28	TRBJ2-7	NA	NA	TGTGCCAGCAGTGACAGTTCACACTCCTACGAGCAGTACTTC	CASSDSSHSYEQYF
TRBV2	TRBJ2-7	NA	once	TGTGCCAGCAGTGAAAGAGGGGCAGTCTCCTACGAGCAGTACTTC	CASSERGAVSYEQYF
TRBV9	TRBJ2-3	TRBD2	NA	TGTGCCAGCAGCGCCGAACTAGCGGTAGATACGCAGTATTTT	CASSAELAVDTQYF
TRBV11-3	TRBJ2-1	TRBD2	NA	TGTGCCAGCAGCTTAGTGGGACTAGGGAGTGAGCAGTTCTTC	CASSLVGLGSEQFF
TRBV6-6	TRBJ2-2	NA	NA	TGTGCCAGCAGCCGGGACATGAGCTCCGGGGAGCTGTTTTTT	CASSRDMSSGELFF
TRBV7-3	TRBJ2-1	TRBD2	once	TGTGCCGGTAACAGGGGATCAAGCGGGAGGGAGTCCCATGAGCAGTTCTTC	CAGNRGSSGRESHEQFF
TRBV5-4	TRBJ2-3	NA	NA	TGTGCCAGCAGCTTGGGGGGGGATACGCAGTATTTT	CASSLGGDTQYF
TRBV6-6	TRBJ2-5	NA	NA	TGTGCCAGCAGTTACGGGGGCCAAGAGACCCAGTACTTC	CASSYGGQETQYF
TRBV7-9	TRBJ2-7	NA	NA	TGTGCCAGCAGCCAAGATCTGGAAGGAAGGGAGCAGTACTTC	CASSQDLEGREQYF
TRBV2	TRBJ2-7	NA	NA	TGTGCCAGCAGTGAATGGCTCAGGGGCCAGGGGGAGCAGTACTTC	CASSEWLRGQGEQYF
TRBV7-9	TRBJ2-2	NA	NA	TGTGCCAGCAGCCCCCAGGCCGGGGAGCTGTTTTTT	CASSPQAGELFF